This note documents a single T cell receptor (beta chain) sequence. Authors' data handling: Estimation of nucleated cell counts relied on the amplification of reference gene primers. Profiled with immunoSEQ multiplex PCR; TCRdb holds only in-frame clones, not every one. V and J calls and clone size are those listed in that table; D and trimming were worked out from the DNA. The table shows 250,000 to 300,000 clones, with about 85% occurring only once. The data were taken from a study of blood T cell repertoires in COVID-19. Overall study: Acute and convalescent COVID-19 samples came from the United States, Italy and Spain. From T cells, B-cell-depleted T cells, or PBMCs came the material, which was cDNA or gDNA.

Sequencing was carried out using peripheral blood. This TCR was sampled from a woman in her forties or fifties who had recovered from COVID-19.

In DNA, the CDR3 is TGTGCCAGTAGGAAAACAGGTATTTGGTACACTGAAGCTTTCTTT. This gives the protein CASRKTGIWYTEAFF. The chain recombines TRBV19 with TRBJ1-1, with D possibly matching TRBD1 (5 bases). Germline CDR1 LNHDA, CDR2 SQIVND (reference sequence). There are 15 residues in the CDR3. Trimming left V 6 bases short and J 3 bases short, with 17 bases between.